This TCR beta chain was sequenced in a study of a mutant IDH1 vaccine in newly diagnosed glioma. Assay used: immunoSEQ multiplex PCR; TCRdb lists only in-frame clones, some missing. Of under 14,000 clones in the sample, 70% to 90% were seen once. In germline, CDR1 is SGHVS, CDR2 FNYEAQ. The trim removed 5 bases at V and 4 bases at J, leaving 7 bases unmatched. This CDR3 comprises 15 residues. A word on this clone: The antigen is unknown.

Time point reported: week 23, last vaccination. The vaccine gave 300 ug of a 20-mer mutant IDH1 peptide subcutaneously per dose. Donor diagnoses consisted of new WHO grade 3 or 4 IDH1-mutant, ATRX-lost astrocytomas. The origin of this receptor is a woman aged 40 to 50 with glioma. Some clones in this sample may be carry-over from other donors' samples. This specimen consisted of PBMCs, obtained from a glioma patient whose treatment included an IDH1 peptide vaccine. The V and J genes are TRBV7-6 and TRBJ1-4; 7 bases map to TRBD1. The CDR3 sequence is CASSENRGGNEKLFF. CDR3 DNA sequence: TGTGCCAGCAGCGAGAACAGGGGTGGTAATGAAAAACTGTTTTTT.